Listed here are 10 T cell receptor beta chains from one sample, sequenced in a study of blood T cells in healthy people across ages. Alongside a J-beta primer mix, a sample-barcoded 5' primer served in a second PCR lasting 7 to 11 cycles. TCRdb re-called the 5' RACE reads with MiXCR, one entry per CDR3 protein. The table has 1.5 million to 1.9 million distinct CDR3 sequences, approximately 39% seen once. The sequencing input was blood. The receptor source for this set is a young woman in good health.

This clonotype was picked up a small number of times. The gene calls are TRBV20-1 and TRBJ2-1; perhaps TRBD2 as D (6 bases). CDR1 is DFQATT and CDR2 is SNEGSKA in the germline V gene (reference sequence). V lost 3 bases, J lost 4 bases, and 7 bases lay in between. CDR3 length: 12 amino acids. CDR3 bases: TGCAGTGCTAGGGACTATTACAATGAGCAGTTCTTC. It specifies CSARDYYNEQFF.

This chain uses TRBV6-6 with TRBJ1-1; D is possibly TRBD1 (5 bases). The CDR3 contains 13 residues. Looked up from germline, CDR1 is MNHNY and CDR2 is SVGAGI (reference sequence). V was clipped by 4 bases and J by 4 bases, with 10 bases between them. The DNA of the CDR3 is TGTGCCAGCAGTTTCCCAGGGCCCACTGAAGCTTTCTTT. The encoded protein is CASSFPGPTEAFF.

This clonotype has at least ten counts. One end of the junction varies from germline; a read error may be responsible. This chain links TRBV4-1 with TRBJ1-1, with 8 bases identical to TRBD1. Germline V lookup: CDR1 MGHRA, CDR2 YSYEKL. CDR3 length equals 15 residues. CDR3 coding DNA: TGTGCCAGCAGTCCGAGACAGGGGATGAACACTGAAGCTTTCTTT. It specifies CASSPRQGMNTEAFF.

This clonotype occurred many times. The chain recombines TRBV6-2 or TRBV6-3 with TRBJ1-2, with D unresolved. The CDR3 loop spans 14 amino acids. V lost 5 bases and J 2 bases, leaving 12 bases between the germline ends. Germline CDR1 MNHEY, CDR2 SVGEGT. As DNA, the CDR3 is TGTGCCAGCAGTCCTCCGGGGTCCAACTATGGCTACACCTTC. Amino acids: CASSPPGSNYGYTF.

This clonotype was seen repeatedly, ten times or more. V is TRBV7-2 and J is TRBJ1-2, with D possibly matching TRBD1 (5 bases). V lost 6 bases, J lost 6 bases, and 11 bases lay in between. CDR1 and CDR2 from the germline V gene are SGHTA and FQGNSA. There are 12 residues in the CDR3. The CDR3, as DNA: TGTGCCAGCAGTTTGGGCAGGGATGGCTACACCTTC. This sequence encodes CASSLGRDGYTF.

V is TRBV7-3 and J is TRBJ2-1, with 11 bases that match TRBD2. Germline lookup yields CDR1 SGHTA and CDR2 FQGTGA. The CDR3 runs 15 residues. The V segment lost 3 bases and the J segment 6 bases; nucleotides outside the gene matches: 4. The CDR3 DNA sequence: TGTGCCAGCAGCTTGACTAGCGGGATTTGCAATGAGCAGTTCTTC. Its protein product is CASSLTSGICNEQFF.

Only a few counts were recorded for this clonotype. V gene TRBV4-1 combines with J gene TRBJ2-3; D not certain. The V end lost 1 base, the J end lost 6 bases, and 17 bases lay between the germline ends. Germline loops: CDR1 MGHRA, CDR2 YSYEKL. The CDR3 totals 16 residues. CDR3 DNA: TGCGCCAGCAGCCAAGGATTAGACCAGCGTTCTGATACGCAGTATTTT. Protein product: CASSQGLDQRSDTQYF.

This clonotype was observed at least ten times. The chain uses TRBV6-2 or TRBV6-3 and TRBJ2-1, with 13 bases that match TRBD2. The CDR3 has 17 residues. CDR1 and CDR2 (germline): MNHEY, SVGEGT. Trimming removed 2 bases from V and 4 bases from J; junction bases left unmatched: 5. CDR3 amino acids: CASSYPGTSGDYNEQFF. CDR3 nucleotide sequence: TGTGCCAGCAGTTACCCCGGGACTAGCGGGGATTACAATGAGCAGTTCTTC.

This clonotype was counted only a few times. The chain combines TRBV5-1 with TRBJ2-3; TRBD1 matches 7 bases. The CDR3 sequence is 15 residues long. The V gene's germline CDR1 is SGHRS and CDR2 YFSETQ. The V gene end was trimmed by 4 bases and the J gene end by 2 bases; junction bases not matched to a gene: 7. CDR3 nucleotide sequence: TGCGCCAGCAGCCTCTCGACAGGGACCACAGATACGCAGTATTTT. Amino acids: CASSLSTGTTDTQYF.

This chain joins TRBV4-1 and TRBJ2-5; possibly TRBD2 for D (5 bases). This CDR3 has 15 amino acids. Trimming removed 4 bases at V and 5 bases at J, with 17 bases between. CDR1 MGHRA and CDR2 YSYEKL come from the germline V gene. Here the CDR3 DNA reads TGCGCCAGCAGCCCAGTCTACGGGATCGGGGAGACCCAGTACTTC. This gives the protein CASSPVYGIGETQYF.